The entry below describes one T cell receptor (beta chain). The table lists this clone with a few counts. Its antigen remains unidentified. The input lacks base qualities; no much larger clone sits a single base away. The data were taken from a study of radiotherapy plus CTLA-4 blockade in lung cancer (dated by TCRdb to between 2018 and 2020). Study-wide context: Among enrolled patients, approximately 18% had an objective response and roughly 33% reached disease control.

V is cut back by 5 bases and J by 8 bases, with 2 bases in the junction unmatched. The CDR3 spans 11 residues, from the cysteine through the phenylalanine. Only CDR3 DNA remains: 33 bases, in frame from the first base. The germline V gene gives CDR1 as KGHSH and CDR2 as LQKENI. Libraries were constructed by the immunoSEQ multiplex PCR assay. TCRdb obtained this table from immuneACCESS and retained in-frame rearrangements with V and J assigned. These tables miss some clones; where compared with another copy, unresolved V genes account for less than half of the shortfall, and the remainder is unexplained. The sample table holds 75,000 to 100,000 clones, of which about 81% were seen once. The ten largest make up nearly 3.5% of the sample. In this study, focal radiation therapy paired with CTLA-4 blockade (ipilimumab) was tested in patients who had chemo-refractory metastatic non-small-cell lung cancer.

What the study reported, not specific to this receptor: The strongest predictors of response were reported to be early dynamic shifts in blood T cell clones along with a rise in serum interferon-beta following radiation. After treatment with radiotherapy and ipilimumab, TCR clones that originated in tumors expanded in peripheral blood.

This specimen consisted of peripheral blood, obtained from a patient treated with radiotherapy plus ipilimumab. Rearrangement joined TRBV18 to TRBJ1-1, with 7 junctional bases fitting TRBD1. The TCR was taken from a human donor with non-small cell lung cancer who had a partial response to radiotherapy plus ipilimumab. The DNA sequence reads TGTGCCAGCTCAATACAGGGGGAAGCTTTCTTT. Protein translation: CASSIQGEAFF.